By sample fraction, the clone carrying this TCR beta chain is medium-sized. Its antigen is unknown. The CDR3 loop spans 16 amino acids. The germline V gene encodes CDR1 MDHEN and CDR2 SYDVKM. The junction had 8 bases not matched to a gene; V was cut back by 1 base and J by 4 bases. The data belong to a study of metastatic and nonmetastatic thyroid tumors. The wider study: Repertoires of blood and of tissue (tumor or nodule) from malignant and benign thyroid patients were compared.

All patients were treatment-naive before thyroid surgery. The authors' processing: The study took CDR3 differences across clinicopathological groups and made a distant-metastasis classifier for papillary thyroid cancer from them. TCRdb re-processed the PCR reads through MiXCR. The V and J calls were determined by TCRdb, not by the authors. The sample lists roughly 29,000 clones, around a quarter occurring once. Notes on the study in general: A significant increase in TCR beta diversity was reportedly seen in malignant thyroid tumors relative to benign nodules, in blood and tumor.

This sequence originates from a female donor with papillary thyroid cancer or a benign thyroid nodule (not recorded which). Some clones in this sample may be carry-over from other donors' samples. V and J are TRBV28 and TRBJ2-7, with TRBD2 matching over 9 bases. The specimen was blood. The CDR3 protein is CASSLLGSGSGYEQYF. CDR3 coding DNA: TGTGCCAGCAGTTTATTGGGTAGCGGGAGCGGGTACGAGCAGTACTTC. The whole variable domain, filled in from reference TRBV28 and TRBJ2-7, reads DVKVTQSSRYLVKRTGEKVFLECVQDMDHENMFWYRQDPGLGLRLIYFSYDVKMKEKGDIPEGYSVSREKKERFSLILESASTNQTSMYLCASSLLGSGSGYEQYFGPGTRLTVT.